What follows is one T cell receptor (beta chain) and its context. This clonotype showed up just a few times. Its specific antigen is unknown. Qualities for individual bases were not recorded, and no much larger clone is one base off. Sequencing instrument: Illumina HiSeq 1500. TCRdb redid the processing of the public reads, applying fastp at Q25 and MiXCR, and retained in-frame beta chains. One record per CDR3 amino acid sequence lists the most common genes and DNA. The sample data list hundreds of thousands of distinct CDR3 sequences, and about 24% of these were observed just once. The ten largest make up roughly 8% of the sample. For CDR1 and CDR2, the germline V gene lists SGHRS and YFSETQ. Trimming removed 2 bases from V and 4 bases from J, leaving 18 bases between the germline ends. The CDR3 starts with the cysteine, ends with the phenylalanine, and has 16 residues. Of all the DNA, just the CDR3 is kept, 48 bases in frame from base 1.

This sample is part of a study of T cell repertoires in cytomegalovirus infection (dated by TCRdb to between 2018 and 2020). Concerning the study at large: The HLA type of each donor mattered for the analysis, because public TCR beta signatures pointed to carriage of CMV infection along with the matching HLA type.

Paper-wide results and their limitations: The ex vivo response was dominated by HLA-C-restricted CMV-specific TCR beta clonotypes, and the single most frequent clonotype in two of eight donors was supplied by these HLA-C-restricted clonotypes. In both this cohort and an independent roughly 330-donor cohort, the cumulative frequency of public TCR beta family members distinguished carriers of CMV infection plus the relevant HLA type.

The chain uses TRBV5-1 and TRBJ2-5; the D gene remains uncertain. The TCR sequence derives from a human donor in good health (CMV status not recorded). Some clones in this sample may be carry-over from other donors' samples. Source material: CD8+ T cells from PBMCs. The base sequence is TGCGCCAGCAGCTTTCCCATGGGGATGATGGGAGAGACCCAGTACTTC. Translated, it gives CASSFPMGMMGETQYF.